This is a list of T cell receptor beta chains from one sample in a study of cytomegalovirus exposure and HLA in healthy donors. This table comes from immunoSEQ multiplex PCR, and its TCRdb copy is limited to in-frame clones, with some not included. This table holds some 100,000 clones, around 76% found once. Sequencing input: PBMCs. These receptors all stem from a man aged 45-60 years in good health and CMV-seropositive. CDR3s include the opening cysteine and the closing phenylalanine or tryptophan. A D gene is named only where the DNA matches it firmly. Clone sizes are given selectively: once, few, many, or a class where the clone is expanded.

>few|16|TRBV11-2|TRBD1|TRBJ2-7
TGTGCCAGCAGCTTACGGAGGACAGGGGGGCGCTACGAGCAGTACTTC
CASSLRRTGGRYEQYF
>-|13|TRBV6-5|-|TRBJ2-2
TGTGCCAGCAGTCTCTCGAACACCGGGGAGCTGTTTTTT
CASSLSNTGELFF
>-|16|TRBV2|TRBD2|TRBJ2-3
TGTGCCAGCAGTGGCAGACTAGCGGTACCCCAGGATACGCAGTATTTT
CASSGRLAVPQDTQYF
>few|13|TRBV2|TRBD1|TRBJ1-2
TGTGCCAGCAGCGACGACAGGGGGCAAGGCTACACCTTC
CASSDDRGQGYTF
>-|13|TRBV5-4|-|TRBJ2-7
TGTGCCAGCAGCTCTGGACAGACCTACGAGCAGTACTTC
CASSSGQTYEQYF
>-|14|TRBV6-4|TRBD1|TRBJ1-4
TGTGCCAGCAGTGCGACAGGGGAGGATGAAAAACTGTTTTTT
CASSATGEDEKLFF
>-|12|TRBV11-2|-|TRBJ1-2
TGTGCCAGCACGGGGGGGCCGTATGGCTACACCTTC
CASTGGPYGYTF
>once|15|TRBV19|-|TRBJ2-3
TGTGCCACCACGCTGGGCAGGGGAAGCACAGATACGCAGTATTTT
CATTLGRGSTDTQYF
>-|17|TRBV18|TRBD1|TRBJ2-3
TGTGCCAGCTCACCTCGGACAGGCCCTAGAGGCACAGATACGCAGTATTTT
CASSPRTGPRGTDTQYF
>few|15|TRBV7-9|TRBD1|TRBJ1-1
TGTGCCAGCAGCTTAGGACAGGGGGCCAGCACTGAAGCTTTCTTT
CASSLGQGASTEAFF
>-|14|TRBV7-2|-|TRBJ1-1
TGTGCCAGCAGCGTCCAGGGACAAAACACTGAAGCTTTCTTT
CASSVQGQNTEAFF
>-|15|TRBV6-5|TRBD2|TRBJ2-1
TGTGCCAGCAGTGCGAGCGGGGAAGGATACAATGAGCAGTTCTTC
CASSASGEGYNEQFF
>-|12|TRBV11-3|-|TRBJ1-1
TGTGCCAGCAGCTTCGGGTTCGCTGAAGCTTTCTTT
CASSFGFAEAFF
>once|18|TRBV5-8|TRBD2|TRBJ2-1
TGTGCCAGCAGCTTGCGGTCTAGCGGGCGTCTCTCCTACAATGAGCAGTTCTTC
CASSLRSSGRLSYNEQFF
>-|17|TRBV12-5|TRBD1|TRBJ1-5
TGTGCTAGTGGTTTGAGCCGGGACAGGGGTCTTAATCAGCCCCAGCATTTT
CASGLSRDRGLNQPQHF
>-|12|TRBV6-5|-|TRBJ1-2
TGTGCCAGCAGGATAGAAGTCTATGGCTACACCTTC
CASRIEVYGYTF
>-|14|TRBV7-9|-|TRBJ1-4
TGTGCCAGCAGCGATTATCAACTAGATGAAAAACTGTTTTTT
CASSDYQLDEKLFF
>-|17|TRBV4-1|TRBD2|TRBJ2-1
TGCGCCAGCAGCCAAGAAGGGGGCGGGAGGGCCCGGGATGAGCAGTTCTTC
CASSQEGGGRARDEQFF
>-|17|TRBV13|TRBD2|TRBJ2-5
TGTGCCAGCAGCTCCTCCGGGTGGGCGGGGGGACGAGAGACCCAGTACTTC
CASSSSGWAGGRETQYF
>-|17|TRBV27|TRBD1|TRBJ1-1
TGTGCCAGCAGTCCCAGGGACAGGGGGCACGGGAACACTGAAGCTTTCTTT
CASSPRDRGHGNTEAFF
>-|13|TRBV18|TRBD1|TRBJ1-1
TGTGCCAGCTTTGAGACCAGGGGGACTGAAGCTTTCTTT
CASFETRGTEAFF
>-|21|TRBV9|TRBD2|TRBJ2-3
TGTGCCAGCAGCGTAGCGTGGGGCGGGCGCGGAGGAGCGGGAGCGAAAGATACGCAGTATTTT
CASSVAWGGRGGAGAKDTQYF
>-|14|TRBV2|-|TRBJ2-2
TGTGCCAGCAGTCCCAATAGCGTGCACGGGGAGCTGTTTTTT
CASSPNSVHGELFF
>-|14|TRBV6-5|-|TRBJ2-7
TGTGCCAGCAAAGTAGGTAGGGGCCAGTACGAGCAGCACTTC
CASKVGRGQYEQHF
>-|12|TRBV6-1|-|TRBJ1-2
TGTGCCAGCACAGGACAAAGCTATGGCTACACCTTC
CASTGQSYGYTF
>-|12|TRBV6-5|-|TRBJ1-1
TGTGCCAGCATGGGGCGGGGGGGTGAAGCTTTCTTT
CASMGRGGEAFF
>few|15|TRBV4-3|TRBD1|TRBJ1-3
TGCGCCAGCAGCCAACAAACAGGGGCTGGAAACACCATATATTTT
CASSQQTGAGNTIYF
>-|18|TRBV9|TRBD2|TRBJ2-1
TGTGCCAGCAGCGTAGCGACGGGCGGAGCGGGGGTTTACAATGAGCAGTTCTTC
CASSVATGGAGVYNEQFF
>-|14|TRBV6-1|-|TRBJ2-7
TGTGCCGGCAGTGAAGCGGACAGCTCCTACGAGCAGTACTTC
CAGSEADSSYEQYF
>-|13|TRBV11-3|-|TRBJ1-1
TGTGCCAGCAGCTTGTCTAGGAACACTGAAGCTTTCTTT
CASSLSRNTEAFF
>few|15|TRBV2|TRBD1|TRBJ1-5
TGTGCCAGCAGGCGGGGACAGTCTAGCAATCAGCCCCAGCATTTT
CASRRGQSSNQPQHF
>-|16|TRBV28|-|TRBJ2-2
TGTGCCAGCAGTATGCTTGGGGGCGCGAACACCGGGGAGCTGTTTTTT
CASSMLGGANTGELFF
>-|14|TRBV18|-|TRBJ2-5
TGTGCCAGCTCACCAGTGGGAGCCCAAGAGACCCAGTACTTC
CASSPVGAQETQYF
>-|16|TRBV29-1|TRBD2|TRBJ2-1
TGCAGCGTTGAAACAACTAGCGCGAGCTCCTACAATGAGCAGTTCTTC
CSVETTSASSYNEQFF
>-|15|TRBV6-1|-|TRBJ2-2
TGTGCCAGCATCCTCAGGGCCGGAAACACCGGGGAGCTGTTTTTT
CASILRAGNTGELFF
>-|15|TRBV7-9|TRBD2|TRBJ2-5
TGTGCCAGCAGAGGGACTAGCGGGGGAAGAAAGACCCAGTACTTC
CASRGTSGGRKTQYF
>-|15|TRBV5-1|-|TRBJ2-3
TGCGCCAGCAGCCCGGCTAGCGCTAGCACAGATACGCAGTATTTT
CASSPASASTDTQYF
>-|14|TRBV7-9|-|TRBJ2-2
TGTGCCAGCAGCTTAGAGGCACTACCCGGGGAGCTGTTTTTT
CASSLEALPGELFF
>-|14|TRBV28|-|TRBJ1-1
TGTGCCAGCAGTCCTCGACAGGTCCCGACTGAAGCTTTCTTT
CASSPRQVPTEAFF
>once|16|TRBV15|-|TRBJ2-7
TGTGCCACCAGCAGGGGTACACCGGGACACAACTACGAGCAGTACTTC
CATSRGTPGHNYEQYF
>-|14|TRBV5-1|-|TRBJ1-5
TGCGCCAGCAGCCCACAGGGACCCAATCAGCCCCAGCATTTT
CASSPQGPNQPQHF
>once|14|TRBV19|TRBD2|TRBJ2-7
TGTGCCAGTAGTACACTAGCGGCCTCCTACGAGCAGTACTTC
CASSTLAASYEQYF
>-|15|TRBV7-9|-|TRBJ2-1
TGTGCCAGCAGCTTAGCATCAGTCTCCTACAATGAGCAGTTCTTC
CASSLASVSYNEQFF
>-|14|TRBV7-6|TRBD1|TRBJ1-1
TGTGCCAGCAGCTTGGGACAGGCGAACACTGAAGCTTTCTTT
CASSLGQANTEAFF
>-|17|TRBV5-6|TRBD2|TRBJ2-5
TGTGCCAGCAGCTTGCGTCGTAGGACTAGGATTCAAGAGACCCAGTACTTC
CASSLRRRTRIQETQYF
>-|15|TRBV5-1|TRBD2|TRBJ2-5
TGCGCCAGCAGCCCCGGGGACTATTCCCAAGAGACCCAGTACTTC
CASSPGDYSQETQYF
>once|18|TRBV10-3|TRBD2|TRBJ2-3
TGTGCCATCAGTGCCCGACTAGCGGGAGAGAAGGTGACAGATACGCAGTATTTT
CAISARLAGEKVTDTQYF
>-|14|TRBV6-6|-|TRBJ2-7
TGTGCCAGCATTAGACAGTCCGATTCCTACGAGCAGTACTTC
CASIRQSDSYEQYF
>-|14|TRBV5-5|-|TRBJ1-5
TGTGCCAGCAGCTTGAGCCGGTTCGTTCAGCCCCAGCATTTT
CASSLSRFVQPQHF